The 18 T cell receptor beta chains below were found in one sample sequenced in a study of T cells expressing NK-cell markers. TCRdb reprocessed the 5' RACE reads, with one entry per CDR3 protein and no DNA. In total, the table holds 550,000 to 600,000 distinct CDR3 sequences. Material for sequencing was blood T cells: a sorted CD56 or NKG2C T cell subset, CD4+ or CD8+ T cells, or bulk PBMC T cells (not recorded which). The receptors stem from a man aged 18 to 29 in good health.

V is TRBV27 and J is TRBJ2-1; TCRdb designates TRBD1, a call that cannot be tested without DNA. The CDR3 contains 16 residues. The germline gives CDR1 MNHEY, CDR2 SMNVEV (reference sequence). This chain's CDR3 is CASSDPTPMAGRAQFF.

This CDR3 reads CASSLETEKTYEQYF. V usage is TRBV5-1 and J usage is TRBJ2-7; TCRdb's D call of TRBD1 is untestable without DNA. Germline CDR1 and CDR2: SGHRS and YFSETQ. The CDR3 has 15 amino acids.

V gene TRBV11-2 combines with J gene TRBJ2-5. The germline V gene has CDR1 SGHAT and CDR2 FQNNGV. The CDR3 has 14 amino acids. This CDR3 reads CASSLVGRREKRYF.

CDR3 protein: CASSLVLGRGLLSNQPQHF. The V call is TRBV12-3 or TRBV12-4, the J call TRBJ1-5. The CDR3 loop spans 19 amino acids.

The chain links TRBV27 to TRBJ2-1; TCRdb reports TRBD2, a call that lacks DNA to check it against. There are 15 residues in the CDR3. Germline assignment: CDR1 MNHEY and CDR2 SMNVEV (reference sequence). CDR3 loop: CASSPASGRENEQFF.

This chain connects TRBV4-3 to TRBJ1-4. The CDR3 is 20 residues long. The germline gives CDR1 LGHNA, CDR2 YSLEER. The CDR3 loop is CASSQEKLDQFRATNEKLFF.

The gene calls are TRBV20-1 and TRBJ2-7; there is no DNA to check the TCRdb D call of TRBD2. Germline CDR1 and CDR2: DFQATT and SNEGSKA (reference sequence). The CDR3 runs 14 residues. The CDR3 protein is CSARAGTSSYEQYF.

The chain combines TRBV20-1 with TRBJ2-1; TCRdb reports TRBD2, a call that lacks DNA to check it against. Germline V gene sequence: CDR1 DFQATT, CDR2 SNEGSKA (reference sequence). The CDR3 is made up of 16 amino acids. CDR3 loop: CSARGLAGGPNNEQFF.

The rearrangement joins TRBV5-1 to TRBJ1-2. Per germline, CDR1 SGHRS and CDR2 YFSETQ. The CDR3 has 14 amino acids. The CDR3 is CASSLEGFNYGYTF.

The chain combines TRBV10-3 with TRBJ2-1; without DNA, the TCRdb call of TRBD2 cannot be checked. The CDR3 spans 16 residues. Germline V lookup: CDR1 ENHRY, CDR2 SYGVKD. The CDR3 loop reads CAISESQGLARQEQFF.

V usage is TRBV30 and J usage is TRBJ2-1; checking the TCRdb D call of TRBD2 is not possible without DNA. The CDR3 sequence is 18 residues long. CDR1 and CDR2 from the germline V gene are GTSNPN and SVGIG (reference sequence). This CDR3 reads CAWSGPNNTSGDYNEQFF.

The genes are TRBV9 and TRBJ2-3. Per the germline V gene, CDR1 is SGDLS and CDR2 is YYNGEE. The CDR3 contains 16 residues. CDR3: CASSVGPSYSTDTQYF.

The CDR3 protein is CASSRKTGSNTGELFF. The chain recombines TRBV27 with TRBJ2-2; the D gene TCRdb calls, TRBD1, cannot be checked with no DNA. The CDR3 extends over 16 amino acids. Looked up from germline, CDR1 is MNHEY and CDR2 is SMNVEV (reference sequence).

The chain couples TRBV12-3 or TRBV12-4 to TRBJ1-1. This CDR3 has 14 amino acids. CDR3 sequence: CATSQEGPNTEAFF.

The chain has TRBV4-1 and TRBJ1-2; as DNA is missing, the TRBD1 call by TCRdb cannot be tested. This CDR3 contains 15 residues. Germline CDR1 and CDR2: MGHRA and YSYEKL. The CDR3 loop is CASSQDAGKVGGYTF.

CDR3 region: CASSYTRRGPPYEQYF. The rearrangement links TRBV6-5 to TRBJ2-7; there is no DNA to check the TCRdb D call of TRBD1. In germline, CDR1 is MNHEY, CDR2 SVGAGI. CDR3 length: 16 residues.

This chain joins TRBV20-1 and TRBJ2-5; TCRdb's D call of TRBD1 is untestable without DNA. The CDR3 runs 15 residues. Germline V lookup: CDR1 DFQATT, CDR2 SNEGSKA (reference sequence). The CDR3 reads CSALRQGRRQETQYF.

This chain connects TRBV6-1 to TRBJ2-1; absent DNA, TCRdb's TRBD2 call cannot be checked. Germline assignment: CDR1 MNHNS and CDR2 SASEGT. The CDR3 contains 11 residues. CDR3 sequence: CASKEAAEQFF.